This T cell receptor beta chain was retrieved from a study of shared T cell receptors in the human thymus. The CDR3 totals 16 residues. J was trimmed by 1 base and V by 4 bases; bases with no gene match: 8. Germline V gene lookup returns CDR1 SGHNT and CDR2 YYREEE (reference sequence). Assay: immunoSEQ multiplex PCR; the TCRdb copy retains only in-frame clones and omits some. The sample shows hundreds of thousands of clones, around 82% of them seen only once. These records were also assigned to another study, of human thymus T cells.

The chain employs TRBV5-4 and TRBJ2-1, with 7 bases that match TRBD2. The TCR originated in a boy in the first two years of life with a congenital heart defect. Source material: thymocytes. The CDR3 coding sequence is TGTGCCAGCAGCCCGTCAGCGGGAAGGTCCTACAATGAGCAGTTCTTC. Protein sequence: CASSPSAGRSYNEQFF.